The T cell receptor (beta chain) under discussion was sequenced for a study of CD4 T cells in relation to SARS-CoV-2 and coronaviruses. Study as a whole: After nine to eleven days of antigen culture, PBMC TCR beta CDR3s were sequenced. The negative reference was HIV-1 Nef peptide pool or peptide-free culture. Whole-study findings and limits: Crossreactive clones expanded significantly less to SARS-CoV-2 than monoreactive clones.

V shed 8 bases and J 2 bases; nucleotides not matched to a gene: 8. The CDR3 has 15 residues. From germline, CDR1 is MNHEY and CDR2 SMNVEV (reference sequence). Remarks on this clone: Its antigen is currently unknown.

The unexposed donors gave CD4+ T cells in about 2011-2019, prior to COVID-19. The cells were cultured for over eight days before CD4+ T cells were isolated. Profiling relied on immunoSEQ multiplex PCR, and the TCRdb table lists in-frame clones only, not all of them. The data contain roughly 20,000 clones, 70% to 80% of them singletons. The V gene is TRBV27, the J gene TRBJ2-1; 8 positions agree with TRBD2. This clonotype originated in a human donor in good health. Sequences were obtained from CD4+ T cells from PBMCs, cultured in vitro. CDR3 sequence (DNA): TGTGCCAGCCGACTGGGGCGGGAGGCCTACAATGAGCAGTTCTTC. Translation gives CASRLGREAYNEQFF.